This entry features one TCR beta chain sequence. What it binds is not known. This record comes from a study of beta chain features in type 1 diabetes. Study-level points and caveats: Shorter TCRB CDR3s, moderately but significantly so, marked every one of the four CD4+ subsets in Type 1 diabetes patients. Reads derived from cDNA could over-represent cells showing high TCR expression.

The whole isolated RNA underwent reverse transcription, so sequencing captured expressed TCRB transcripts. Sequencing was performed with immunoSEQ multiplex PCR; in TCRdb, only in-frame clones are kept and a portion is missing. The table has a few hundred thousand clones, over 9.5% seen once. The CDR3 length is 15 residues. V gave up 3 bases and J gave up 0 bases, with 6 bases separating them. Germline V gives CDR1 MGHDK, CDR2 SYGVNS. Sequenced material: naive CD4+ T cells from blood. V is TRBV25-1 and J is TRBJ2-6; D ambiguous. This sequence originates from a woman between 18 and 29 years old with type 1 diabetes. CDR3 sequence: CASSEKHSGANVLTF. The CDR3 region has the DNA TGTGCCAGCAGTGAGAAGCACTCTGGGGCCAACGTCCTGACTTTC.